A single T cell receptor beta chain is shown here with its context. This entry is derived from a study of Graves' ophthalmopathy and Graves' hyperthyroidism. Trimming at V came to 2 bases and at J to 1 base, leaving 9 bases not matched to a gene. This CDR3 has 16 amino acids. Germline V gene data show CDR1 as DFQATT and CDR2 as SNEGSKA (reference sequence). Someone took the PBMCs out of approximately 9 ml of fresh peripheral blood. Amplification from RNA transcripts yielded the TCR beta CDR3 regions. In the first round, RT-PCR was carried out with HTBI primers, and a multiplex PCR formed the second round. TCRdb independently ran MiXCR on the multiplex PCR reads; one entry per CDR3 protein. This sample has about 740,000 distinct CDR3 sequences, with roughly two fifths found just once.

The sequencing sample was made of peripheral blood. This sequence originates from an adult man with Graves' ophthalmopathy. V and J are TRBV20-1 and TRBJ2-7, with 9 bases fitting TRBD2. CDR3 in amino acids: CSARQSFSGSSYEQYF. As DNA, the CDR3 is TGCAGTGCTAGACAATCTTTTAGCGGGAGTTCCTACGAGCAGTACTTC.